This T cell receptor (beta chain) was recovered during a study of beta chain features in type 1 diabetes. About the study: The study examined around 99,000,000 sorted cells across all samples.

Via the markers CD45RO/CCR7/CD25/CD127/CD95/CD27, stem cell-like memory, regulatory, central memory and naive CD4+ cells were sorted. The CDR3 contains 15 residues. Trimming took off 5 bases at V and 1 base at J, with 12 bases between the two ends. CDR1 is KGHSH, CDR2 LQKENI, per germline. Investigators reverse transcribed all isolated RNA, so they sequenced expressed TCRB transcripts. Sequenced naive, central memory and regulatory T cell samples produced an average of around 3.5 million reads. TCRdb's table, derived via immunoSEQ multiplex PCR, lists solely in-frame clones and lacks some. The profile shows about 360,000 clones, over 9.5% of them singletons.

The clonotype comes from a man aged 18 to 30 in good health. This chain joins TRBV18 and TRBJ1-5; perhaps TRBD1 as D (5 bases). Sequencing used naive CD4+ T cells from blood. The CDR3 is CASSDSPLSNQPQHF. The CDR3 DNA reads TGTGCCAGCTCAGACAGTCCTCTGAGCAATCAGCCCCAGCATTTT.